This TCR beta chain was recovered during a study of blood T cell repertoires in COVID-19. Study in general: The study drew acute and convalescent COVID-19 samples from the United States, Italy and Spain.

Donors of Cohort 3 who recovered were those that had two negative PCRs, clearance, or symptom resolution. Using immunoSEQ multiplex PCR, the repertoire was profiled, and TCRdb retains in-frame clones only, with some absent. Of approximately 300,000 clones in the sample, roughly 90% were seen once. The clonotype originates from a man aged 55 to 70 who had recovered from COVID-19. Specimen: PBMCs or T cells enriched from blood (not recorded which).

Here the CDR3 DNA reads TGTGCCAGCTCAACCGGACAGGGAGGTCATCAGCCCCAGCATTTT. This translates into CASSTGQGGHQPQHF. The V and J genes are TRBV18 and TRBJ1-5; 8 bases fit TRBD1. Looked up from germline, CDR1 is KGHSH and CDR2 is LQKENI. After removal of 5 bases from V and 5 bases from J, the junction contained 8 bases not matched to a gene. The CDR3 spans 15 residues. Based on the CDR3 plus reference TRBV18 and TRBJ1-5, the full variable domain is NAGVMQNPRHLVRRRGQEARLRCSPMKGHSHVYWYRQLPEEGLKFMVYLQKENIIDESGMPKERFSAEFPKEGPSILRIQQVVRGDSAAYFCASSTGQGGHQPQHFGDGTRLSIL.